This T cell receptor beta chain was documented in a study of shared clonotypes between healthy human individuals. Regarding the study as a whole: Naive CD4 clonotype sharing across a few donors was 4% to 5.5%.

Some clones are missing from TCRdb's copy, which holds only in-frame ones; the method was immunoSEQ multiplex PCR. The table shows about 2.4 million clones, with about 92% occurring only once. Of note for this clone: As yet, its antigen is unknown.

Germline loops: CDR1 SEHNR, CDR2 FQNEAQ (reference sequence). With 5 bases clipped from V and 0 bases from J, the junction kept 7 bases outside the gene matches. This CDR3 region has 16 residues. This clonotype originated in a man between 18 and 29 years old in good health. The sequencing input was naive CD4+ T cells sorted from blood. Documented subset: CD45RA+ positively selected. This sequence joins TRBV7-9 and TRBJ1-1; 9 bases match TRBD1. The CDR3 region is CASSEGQGEMNTEAFF. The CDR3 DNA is TGTGCCAGCAGCGAGGGACAGGGTGAAATGAACACTGAAGCTTTCTTT. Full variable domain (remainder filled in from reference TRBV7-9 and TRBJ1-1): DTGVSQNPRHKITKRGQNVTFRCDPISEHNRLYWYRQTLGQGPEFLTYFQNEAQLEKSRLLSDRFSAERPKGSFSTLEIQRTEQGDSAMYLCASSEGQGEMNTEAFFGQGTRLTVV.